The 31 T cell receptor beta chains below were found in one sample sequenced in a study of naive and memory T cell subsets. The beta constant-region primer was an equimolar mix of two oligonucleotides covering TRBC1 and TRBC2. In TCRdb, the UMI-ligation and nested PCR reads were re-called with MiXCR into one record per CDR3 protein. Of about 90,000 distinct CDR3 sequences listed, about 7% are singletons. Source material: central memory CD4+ T cells from blood. The receptors here all came from a human donor in good health.

Ten or more counts support this clonotype. The chain recombines TRBV29-1 with TRBJ1-1, with TRBD1 as a possible D gene (5 bases). Trimming shortened V by 5 bases and J by 8 bases, and 18 bases separated the two germline ends. This CDR3 is built from 13 residues. From germline, CDR1 is SQVTM and CDR2 ANQGSEA. The CDR3 DNA follows: TGCAGCGTTAAATCGGGGGTAGAGAGGGAAGCTTTCTTT. Its translation: CSVKSGVEREAFF.

This clonotype was counted only a few times. The V and J genes are TRBV7-2 and TRBJ1-3; a possible D gene is TRBD1 (6 bases). The length of the CDR3 is 15 residues. Trimming shortened V by 1 base and J by 4 bases, and 11 bases separated the two germline ends. Germline V gives CDR1 SGHTA, CDR2 FQGNSA. CDR3 in amino acids: CASSLVVQGGNTIYF. The CDR3 DNA sequence: TGTGCCAGCAGCTTAGTTGTACAGGGAGGAAACACCATATATTTT.

This clonotype was found many times. The V gene is TRBV20-1, the J gene TRBJ1-4; D remains unclear. V shed 5 bases and J shed 8 bases, with 12 bases lying between them. Germline V lookup: CDR1 DFQATT, CDR2 SNEGSKA (reference sequence). This CDR3 spans 12 amino acids. The CDR3 DNA sequence: TGCAGTGCTCGAAAGGACGGCGAAAAACTGTTTTTT. Amino acid sequence: CSARKDGEKLFF.

This clonotype was found many times. The chain couples TRBV18 to TRBJ1-4; the D gene is possibly TRBD1 (6 bases). Trimming left V 2 bases short and J 0 bases short, with 7 bases between. The CDR3 totals 15 residues. Germline-derived CDR1 and CDR2 are KGHSH and LQKENI. Here the CDR3 reads CASSPGQTTNEKLFF. In DNA form, the CDR3 reads TGTGCCAGCTCACCAGGACAGACAACTAATGAAAAACTGTTTTTT.

This clonotype was detected ten times or more. This chain uses TRBV6-1 with TRBJ1-5; D gene unclear. V lost 3 bases, J lost 10 bases, and 19 bases lay in between. The germline CDR1 and CDR2 sequences are MNHNS and SASEGT. The CDR3 contains 15 residues. CDR3 protein: CASSDYHAGGIPQHF. In nucleotides, the CDR3 is TGTGCCAGCAGTGATTATCATGCGGGCGGGATACCCCAGCATTTT.

Turning to this clonotype: Given a much more abundant clone one base away, this may be a read error. This chain uses TRBV7-9 with TRBJ2-3, with 11 bases fitting TRBD2. Unmatched junction bases numbered 14, after V lost 5 bases and J lost 4 bases. CDR1 SEHNR and CDR2 FQNEAQ come from the germline V gene (reference sequence). The CDR3 has 18 residues. CDR3 protein: CASSPGTSGAPTADTQYF. The CDR3 region has the DNA TGTGCCAGCAGCCCGGGGACTAGCGGAGCCCCAACAGCAGATACGCAGTATTTT.

In its sample, this clonotype was seen many times. Here the CDR3 DNA reads TGTGCCTGGAGTGTAGGGACAGATACGCAGTATTTT. This encodes CAWSVGTDTQYF. The chain is built from TRBV30 and TRBJ2-3; unclear D gene. The CDR3 contains 12 residues. V was shortened by 0 bases and J by 3 bases, with 4 bases between the two germline ends. The germline V gene encodes CDR1 GTSNPN and CDR2 SVGIG (reference sequence).

This clonotype was counted a few times. V gene TRBV5-1 combines with J gene TRBJ2-3; TRBD2 matches at 10 bases. Germline V gene data show CDR1 as SGHRS and CDR2 as YFSETQ. V shed 4 bases, J shed 1 base, and the junction held 6 bases outside the gene matches. The CDR3 is 16 amino acids. The CDR3: CASSRETSGRTDTQYF. CDR3 in DNA: TGCGCCAGCAGCCGTGAGACTAGCGGGCGCACAGATACGCAGTATTTT.

This clonotype was detected many times. The rearrangement uses TRBV3-1 and TRBJ1-1; D possibly corresponds to TRBD1 (6 bases). CDR1 and CDR2 (germline): LGHDT, YNNKEL (reference sequence). Trimming removed 4 bases from V and 3 bases from J, with 15 bases in between. The length of the CDR3 is 15 residues. The CDR3 DNA is TGTGCCAGCAGCCCCAGCAGGGGACGGGACACTGAAGCTTTCTTT. This sequence encodes CASSPSRGRDTEAFF.

The table lists this clonotype with many counts. The chain combines TRBV30 with TRBJ2-7; TRBD1 agrees at 10 bases. The CDR3 loop spans 15 amino acids. The J segment lost 4 bases and the V segment lost 3 bases, leaving 9 bases of the junction unmatched. In germline, CDR1 is GTSNPN, CDR2 SVGIG (reference sequence). CDR3 amino acids: CAWRRPGGQGYEQYF. CDR3 DNA: TGTGCCTGGAGGCGACCGGGGGGACAGGGGTACGAGCAGTACTTC.

This clonotype came up many times. The V and J genes are TRBV20-1 and TRBJ1-5, with 9 bases aligning to TRBD1. CDR1 is DFQATT, CDR2 SNEGSKA, per germline (reference sequence). This CDR3 spans 15 amino acids. With V trimmed by 2 bases and J by 3 bases, 5 bases remained unmatched. The CDR3 bases are TGCAGTGCTAGACCGGGACAGGGCTCCAATCAGCCCCAGCATTTT. This translates into CSARPGQGSNQPQHF.

This clonotype was observed a single time. A much larger clone differs by one base, so this may be a read error. The V call is TRBV5-1, the J call TRBJ1-1; the match to TRBD1 covers 11 bases. The CDR3 has 17 amino acids. V lost 3 bases to trimming and J lost 1 base; unmatched junction nucleotides: 8. The germline gives CDR1 SGHRS, CDR2 YFSETQ. The DNA for the CDR3 is TGCGCCAGCAGCTCCCTGGGACAGGGGGGCTGGAACACTGAAGCTTTCTTT. As protein: CASSSLGQGGWNTEAFF.

This clonotype has a handful of counts. Relative to the germline gene, one junction end is altered; a read error may explain this. The chain has TRBV7-7 and TRBJ2-7; 9 bases line up with TRBD2. Germline values: CDR1 SSHAT, CDR2 FNYEAQ (reference sequence). The CDR3 extends over 18 amino acids. The CDR3 region is CASSSPDTEGGRASEQYF. As DNA, the CDR3 is TGTGCTAGCAGCTCCCCCGACACGGAGGGCGGGAGGGCCTCCGAGCAGTACTTC.

This chain connects TRBV2 to TRBJ2-3; no clear D gene. V lost 6 bases, J lost 4 bases, and 14 bases lay in between. Germline assignment: CDR1 SNHLY and CDR2 FYNNEI. The CDR3 covers 14 residues. CDR3 residues: CASSVAQPADTQYF. Written as DNA, the CDR3 is TGTGCCAGCAGCGTCGCCCAGCCCGCAGATACGCAGTATTTT.

This clonotype was seen ten or more times. This sequence joins TRBV15 and TRBJ1-2; no firm D call. V lost 3 bases and J 0 bases, leaving 8 bases between the germline ends. This CDR3 comprises 14 residues. Germline V gene data show CDR1 as LNHNV and CDR2 as YYDKDF (reference sequence). Written as DNA, the CDR3 is TGTGCCACCAGCAGGGATCTAGCTAACTATGGCTACACCTTC. Translation gives CATSRDLANYGYTF. Combining the CDR3 with reference TRBV15 and TRBJ1-2 gives the whole variable domain DAMVIQNPRYQVTQFGKPVTLSCSQTLNHNVMYWYQQKSSQAPKLLFHYYDKDFNNEADTPDNFQSRRPNTSFCFLDIRSPGLGDTAMYLCATSRDLANYGYTFGSGTRLTVV.

This clonotype was recorded many times. The chain joins TRBV7-9 to TRBJ2-6; weak D call: TRBD1 (6 bases). V lost 5 bases and J 0 bases, leaving 20 bases between the germline ends. Germline loops: CDR1 SEHNR, CDR2 FQNEAQ (reference sequence). There are 19 residues in the CDR3. The chain's CDR3 is CASSPDSHTTLSGANVLTF. CDR3 nucleotides: TGTGCCAGCAGCCCGGACAGCCACACAACCCTCTCTGGGGCCAACGTCCTGACTTTC. The full variable domain, rest sourced from reference TRBV7-9 and TRBJ2-6, is DTGVSQNPRHKITKRGQNVTFRCDPISEHNRLYWYRQTLGQGPEFLTYFQNEAQLEKSRLLSDRFSAERPKGSFSTLEIQRTEQGDSAMYLCASSPDSHTTLSGANVLTFGAGSRLTVL.

This clonotype was counted many times. The chain combines TRBV29-1 with TRBJ1-5; TRBD1 agrees at 9 bases. This CDR3 comprises 12 residues. V was clipped by 4 bases and J by 8 bases; unmatched bases: 3. Germline CDR1 and CDR2: SQVTM and ANQGSEA. CDR3 in DNA: TGCAGCGTTGGGGACAGGGAAGAGCCCCAGCATTTT. It is translated as CSVGDREEPQHF.

This clonotype has a count of ten or more. This sequence joins TRBV7-2 and TRBJ2-5, with D maybe TRBD2 (6 bases). The length of the CDR3 is 13 residues. The germline V gene has CDR1 SGHTA and CDR2 FQGNSA. CDR3 nucleotides: TGTGCGACTAGGCTCACTCGGAGGGAGACCCAGTACTTC. It specifies CATRLTRRETQYF.

This clonotype was detected ten times or more. This chain joins TRBV5-4 and TRBJ1-3, with D possibly TRBD1 on 6 matching bases. The CDR3 has 14 residues. Germline assignment: CDR1 SGHNT and CDR2 YYREEE (reference sequence). The ends were cut back, 2 bases at V and 1 base at J, with 7 bases in the middle. CDR3 in DNA: TGTGCCAGCAGCTTAGGGGGGTCTGGAAACACCATATATTTT. It specifies CASSLGGSGNTIYF.

This clonotype was observed a handful of times. The J gene is TRBJ2-5, the V gene TRBV9; perhaps TRBD2 as D (5 bases). The CDR3 extends over 17 amino acids. Trimming left V 0 bases short and J 4 bases short, with 19 bases between. The germline gives CDR1 SGDLS, CDR2 YYNGEE. CDR3 loop: CASSVGGGASLGETQYF. The DNA for the CDR3 is TGTGCCAGCAGCGTAGGAGGAGGCGCCTCGCTAGGAGAGACCCAGTACTTC.

This clonotype appeared a few times. The rearrangement joins TRBV20-1 to TRBJ2-6, with D possibly TRBD2 on 5 matching bases. The CDR3 contains 11 residues. Trimming removed 4 bases at V and 14 bases at J, with 12 bases between. Germline V gene sequence: CDR1 DFQATT, CDR2 SNEGSKA (reference sequence). The CDR3 DNA is TGCAGTGCTATCCGAGGGCGGATCCTGACTTTC. Its protein is CSAIRGRILTF.

This clonotype occurred many times. The CDR3 DNA reads as TGTGCCAGCAGCCCCCTTGGACTAGCGGGCCTTCCATCCTACGAGCAGTACTTC. Translated, it gives CASSPLGLAGLPSYEQYF. The chain joins TRBV4-2 to TRBJ2-7; 11 bases agree with TRBD2. The CDR3 consists of 18 residues. CDR1 LGHNA and CDR2 YNFKEQ come from the germline V gene. The V segment lost 4 bases and the J segment 1 base; nucleotides outside the gene matches: 12.

This clonotype was counted at least ten times. The V and J genes are TRBV20-1 and TRBJ1-1; 8 bases line up with TRBD1. J gave up 1 base and V 3 bases, and 4 bases lay outside the gene matches. Germline CDR1 is DFQATT and CDR2 is SNEGSKA (reference sequence). This CDR3 region has 14 residues. The CDR3 DNA reads TGCAGTGCTAGCGGGACAGGAAGGAACACTGAAGCTTTCTTT. It encodes CSASGTGRNTEAFF.

This clonotype occurred many times. The rearrangement links TRBV5-6 to TRBJ1-6; maybe TRBD1 (6 bases). From germline, CDR1 is SGHDT and CDR2 YYEEEE. The CDR3 extends over 15 amino acids. With 1 base removed from V and 9 bases from J, the gap between germline ends came to 14 bases. The CDR3, as DNA: TGTGCCAGCAGCTTGTTAGTACAGGGATTTTCACCCCTCCACTTT. Translated: CASSLLVQGFSPLHF.

This clonotype was seen many times. The rearrangement links TRBV4-3 to TRBJ1-1; maybe TRBD1 (6 bases). The CDR3 sequence is 14 residues long. Germline loops: CDR1 LGHNA, CDR2 YSLEER. Trimming removed 0 bases from V and 7 bases from J, with 12 bases in between. The CDR3 loop is CASSQDLRGSEAFF. Written as DNA, the CDR3 is TGCGCCAGCAGCCAAGATCTCAGGGGTAGTGAAGCTTTCTTT.

The chain employs TRBV6-1 and TRBJ2-4; 9 positions agree with TRBD2. The CDR3 length is 14 residues. Per the germline V gene, CDR1 is MNHNS and CDR2 is SASEGT. The J segment lost 14 bases and the V segment lost 7 bases, leaving 15 bases of the junction unmatched. CDR3 loop: CASTLGLARREEYF. The CDR3 bases are TGTGCCAGCACCCTGGGACTAGCCCGCCGGGAGGAGTACTTC.

The chain recombines TRBV20-1 with TRBJ2-7, with TRBD2 as a possible D gene (6 bases). The germline gives CDR1 DFQATT, CDR2 SNEGSKA (reference sequence). The V and J ends lost 6 bases and 1 base respectively, with 28 bases between them. The CDR3 has 18 residues. The CDR3 loop reads CSAPGRRPSDDFSYEQYF. DNA for the CDR3: TGCAGTGCCCCCGGGCGGCGCCCTAGCGACGACTTTTCCTACGAGCAGTACTTC.

In this sample, this clonotype turned up a few times. J is TRBJ2-7 and V is TRBV10-3; 12 nucleotides align to TRBD2. This CDR3 comprises 16 residues. J was trimmed by 2 bases and V by 2 bases; bases with no gene match: 4. Germline values: CDR1 ENHRY, CDR2 SYGVKD. The CDR3 here is CAISEAGLAGTYEQYF. Here the CDR3 DNA reads TGTGCCATCAGTGAGGCTGGACTAGCGGGGACCTACGAGCAGTACTTC.

This clonotype showed up just a few times. The chain combines TRBV20-1 with TRBJ2-7; D may match TRBD1 or TRBD2 (6 bases each). This CDR3 spans 15 amino acids. Deletions cut 6 bases from V and 3 bases from J, with 21 bases between. CDR1 and CDR2 (germline): DFQATT, SNEGSKA (reference sequence). The CDR3 bases are TGCAGTGCCAAAGCGAGGGGGGAATTAAGCTACGAGCAGTACTTC. Translating gives CSAKARGELSYEQYF.

The rearrangement joins TRBV7-9 to TRBJ2-3; tentative D call: TRBD2 (6 bases). Germline CDR1 is SEHNR and CDR2 is FQNEAQ (reference sequence). This CDR3 is 15 amino acids long. The V gene lost 3 bases and the J gene lost 0 bases, with 10 bases spanning the gap. In DNA form, the CDR3 reads TGTGCCAGCAGCTTGGTGCGGGGCAGCACAGATACGCAGTATTTT. Protein: CASSLVRGSTDTQYF.

V gene TRBV20-1 combines with J gene TRBJ2-3; unclear D gene. CDR1 and CDR2 from the germline V gene are DFQATT and SNEGSKA (reference sequence). V was shortened by 0 bases and J by 0 bases, with 7 bases between the two germline ends. The CDR3 runs to 14 residues. The CDR3 bases are TGCAGTGCTAGAGATGTCAGCAGCACAGATACGCAGTATTTT. Translating it yields CSARDVSSTDTQYF.